This is a list of T cell receptor beta chains from one sample in a study of T cell responses to AZD1222 COVID-19 vaccine. Data came from immunoSEQ multiplex PCR; TCRdb stores just in-frame clones and leaves some out. The sample has around 150,000 clones; less than 95% are singletons. Material: peripheral blood, obtained on day 0 of AZD1222 vaccination. The receptors derive from an adult in good health. CDR3s include the opening cysteine and the closing phenylalanine or tryptophan. The D gene is left open where the match is weak. Not all rows give a size; the values are once, few, many and, for expanded clones, a class.

D: .; J: TRBJ2-6; V: TRBV5-4; size: .; DNA: TGTGCCAGCGGCTCTGGGGCCAACGTCCTGACTTTC; CDR3: CASGSGANVLTF
D: .; J: TRBJ1-6; V: TRBV6-4; size: .; DNA: TGTGCCAGCAGTGAATCGGGGCAGGGAATTTCACCCCTCCACTTT; CDR3: CASSESGQGISPLHF
D: .; J: TRBJ2-5; V: TRBV28; size: .; DNA: TGTGCCAGCAGTTTTGTCCAAGGGACCCAGTACTTC; CDR3: CASSFVQGTQYF
D: TRBD1; J: TRBJ2-5; V: TRBV11-2; size: .; DNA: TGTGCCAGCAGCTTAGGACAGGGGGCGGGGGAGACCCAGTACTTC; CDR3: CASSLGQGAGETQYF
D: .; J: TRBJ2-1; V: TRBV27; size: .; DNA: TGTGCCAGCAGTTGGATGGGAATTACTGAGCAGTTCTTC; CDR3: CASSWMGITEQFF
D: .; J: TRBJ1-5; V: TRBV7-2; size: .; DNA: TGTGCCAGCAGCTTAGTTGATCAGCCCCAGCATTTT; CDR3: CASSLVDQPQHF
D: TRBD1; J: TRBJ2-2; V: TRBV11-3; size: .; DNA: TGTGCCAGCAGCACCCGGGACAGGGCCGGGGAGCTGTTTTTT; CDR3: CASSTRDRAGELFF
D: TRBD2; J: TRBJ2-1; V: TRBV27; size: .; DNA: TGTGCCAGCAGTTTATGGTCCCTAGCGGACAATGAGCAGTTCTTC; CDR3: CASSLWSLADNEQFF
D: TRBD2; J: TRBJ2-1; V: TRBV19; size: .; DNA: TGTGCCAGTAGTATTGTTGCGGGAGCTTACAATGAGCAGTTCTTC; CDR3: CASSIVAGAYNEQFF
D: .; J: TRBJ2-1; V: TRBV18; size: .; DNA: TGTGCCAGCTCACTTCCGGGGGGCCGCAAAGCATACAATGAGCAGTTCTTC; CDR3: CASSLPGGRKAYNEQFF
D: TRBD2; J: TRBJ2-2; V: TRBV7-6; size: .; DNA: TGTGCCAGCAGCTCCGGGACTAGCGACACCGGGGAGCTGTTTTTT; CDR3: CASSSGTSDTGELFF
D: .; J: TRBJ1-1; V: TRBV11-2; size: .; DNA: TGTGCCAGCAGCTTACCGGGCTGGGTCAGGGAAGCTTTCTTT; CDR3: CASSLPGWVREAFF
D: .; J: TRBJ1-5; V: TRBV6-2/TRBV6-3; size: once; DNA: TGTGCCAGCAGTTACTTGTCGGGGGGTCAGCCCCAGCATTTT; CDR3: CASSYLSGGQPQHF
D: .; J: TRBJ1-1; V: TRBV2; size: .; DNA: TGTGCCAGCAGTGGTCGTTGGAGCGCTGAAGCTTTCTTT; CDR3: CASSGRWSAEAFF
D: TRBD2; J: TRBJ2-1; V: TRBV9; size: .; DNA: TGTGCCAGCAGCCGGCTCGGGACTAGCGGTACAAATGAGCAGTTCTTC; CDR3: CASSRLGTSGTNEQFF
D: .; J: TRBJ1-1; V: TRBV7-2; size: .; DNA: TGTGCCAGCAGCTTAGCCCCCACGACTGAAGCTTTCTTT; CDR3: CASSLAPTTEAFF
D: .; J: TRBJ1-2; V: TRBV18; size: .; DNA: TGTGCCAGCTCACCTGGGATCTATGGCTACACCTTC; CDR3: CASSPGIYGYTF
D: .; J: TRBJ1-5; V: TRBV19; size: few; DNA: TGTGCCAGTAGCCTCGGGGGCGGGAGCAATCAGCCCCAGCATTTT; CDR3: CASSLGGGSNQPQHF
D: .; J: TRBJ1-5; V: TRBV15; size: many; DNA: TGTGCCACCAGCAGATCACACGGCAATCAGCCCCAGCATTTT; CDR3: CATSRSHGNQPQHF
D: .; J: TRBJ1-4; V: TRBV19; size: .; DNA: TGTGCCAGTAGTTGGGTGTTTGGTGAAAAACTGTTTTTT; CDR3: CASSWVFGEKLFF